This T cell receptor beta chain comes out of a study of T cells in Graves' hyperthyroidism and ophthalmopathy. Across the whole study: Peripheral blood was collected at initial diagnosis, before any treatment.

This clonotype was seen ten or more times. What it recognizes is unknown. The CDR3 sequence is 14 residues long. V was pared by 2 bases and J by 0 bases, with 6 bases between. Study results and limitations: Appearing also in blood were most of the thyroid clonotypes expanded above 0.001.

Amplification of TCR beta CDR3 regions used RNA as the template. First-round RT-PCR targeting the TCR CDR3 was performed with the HTBI primer set. TCRdb reprocessed the multiplex PCR reads with MiXCR, giving one entry per CDR3 protein. The sample has roughly 570,000 distinct CDR3 sequences, about 15% seen once. Sequencing used blood. The V and J genes are TRBV12-3 or TRBV12-4 and TRBJ2-3; D ambiguous. The sequence was collected from a woman aged 25 to 45 with Graves' hyperthyroidism. CDR3 nucleotide sequence: TGTGCCAGCAGTTTATCTTTGAGCACAGATACGCAGTATTTT. It encodes CASSLSLSTDTQYF.